This T cell receptor (beta chain) comes out of a study of T-cell reconstitution after alpha-beta-depleted transplantation in children. This clonotype was observed a handful of times. Unique molecular identifiers tagged the TCRbeta library. Using its own MiXCR run on the PCR reads, TCRdb lists one record per CDR3 protein. The table shows a few hundred thousand distinct CDR3 sequences, with approximately 10% occurring only once. This sequence was found in a human donor who donated a stem cell graft to a child with acute myeloid leukemia. The sequencing used PBMCs from the stem cell graft donor, collected from the stem cell graft.

The CDR3 protein is CASSVDGTSQETQYF. CDR3 sequence (DNA): TGTGCCAGCAGCGTAGACGGGACTAGCCAGGAGACCCAGTACTTC. The rearrangement joins TRBV9 to TRBJ2-5; 9 bases are shared with TRBD2. The CDR3 runs to 15 residues. The V gene end was trimmed by 0 bases and the J gene end by 5 bases; junction bases not matched to a gene: 5. CDR1 is SGDLS, CDR2 YYNGEE, per germline.